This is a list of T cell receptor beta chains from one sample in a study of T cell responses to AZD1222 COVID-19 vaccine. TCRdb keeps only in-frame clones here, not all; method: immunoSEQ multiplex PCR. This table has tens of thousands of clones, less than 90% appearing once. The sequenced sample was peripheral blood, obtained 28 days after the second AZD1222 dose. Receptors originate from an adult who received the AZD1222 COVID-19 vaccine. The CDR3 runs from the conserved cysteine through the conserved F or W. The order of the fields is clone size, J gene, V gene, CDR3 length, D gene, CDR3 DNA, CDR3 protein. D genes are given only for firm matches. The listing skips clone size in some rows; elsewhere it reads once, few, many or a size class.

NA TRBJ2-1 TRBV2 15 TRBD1 TGTGCCAGCAGCCTCACAGGGGGGACCTACAATGAGCAGTTCTTC CASSLTGGTYNEQFF
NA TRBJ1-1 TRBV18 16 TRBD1 TGTGCCAGCTCCTTTTCGGGGGCAGGGGGGAACACTGAAGCTTTCTTT CASSFSGAGGNTEAFF
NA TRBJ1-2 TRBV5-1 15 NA TGCGCCAGCAGCTTGGCCTTGGGGGGATCTGGTGGCTACACCTTC CASSLALGGSGGYTF
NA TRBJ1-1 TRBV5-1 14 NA TGCGCCAGCAGCATGGGACAACTGAACACTGAAGCTTTCTTT CASSMGQLNTEAFF
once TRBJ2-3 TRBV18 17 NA TGTGCCAGCTCCTCACTCCTCAGTGCGAGCAGCACAGATACGCAGTATTTT CASSSLLSASSTDTQYF
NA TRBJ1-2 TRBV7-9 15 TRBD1 TGTGCCAGCAGCCCCGGACAGGCAACTAACTATGGCTACACCTTC CASSPGQATNYGYTF
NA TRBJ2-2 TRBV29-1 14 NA TGCAGCGTTGGGACCTCCGCGAACACCGGGGAGCTGTTTTTT CSVGTSANTGELFF
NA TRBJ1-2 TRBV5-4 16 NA TGTGCCAGCAGCTTTTGGACAGCCGCTACTGACTATGGCTACACCTTC CASSFWTAATDYGYTF
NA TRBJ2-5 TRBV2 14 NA TGTGCCAGCAGTGATCTTGCGGTGGGGGAGACCCAGTACTTC CASSDLAVGETQYF
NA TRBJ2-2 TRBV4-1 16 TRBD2 TGCGCCAGCAGCCAGGGGCAGCGGGGGGTCACCGGGGAGCTGTTTTTT CASSQGQRGVTGELFF
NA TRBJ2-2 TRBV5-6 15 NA TGTGCCAGCAGCTTGATGGGGCGGTGGTCCGGGGAGCTGTTTTTT CASSLMGRWSGELFF